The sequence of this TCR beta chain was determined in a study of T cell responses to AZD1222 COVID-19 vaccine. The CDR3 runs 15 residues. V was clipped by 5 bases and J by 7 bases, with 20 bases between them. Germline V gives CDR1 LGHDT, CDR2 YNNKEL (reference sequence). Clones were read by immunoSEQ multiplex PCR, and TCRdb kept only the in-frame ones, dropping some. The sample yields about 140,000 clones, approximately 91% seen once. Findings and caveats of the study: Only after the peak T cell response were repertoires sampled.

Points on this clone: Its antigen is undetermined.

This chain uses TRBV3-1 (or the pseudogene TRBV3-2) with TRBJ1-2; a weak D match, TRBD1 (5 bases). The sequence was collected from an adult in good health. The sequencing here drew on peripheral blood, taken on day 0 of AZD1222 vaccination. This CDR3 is CASSYRKGNPPGYTF. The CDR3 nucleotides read TGTGCCAGCAGCTACCGAAAGGGGAATCCACCTGGCTACACCTTC.